The 6 T cell receptor beta chains reported below all come from one sample, sequenced in a study of cytomegalovirus exposure and HLA in healthy donors (dated by TCRdb to about 2017). The library was produced with the immunoSEQ multiplex PCR assay. For the multiplex PCR, a mixture combining 60 forward primers for TCR Vbeta segments and 13 reverse primers for TCR Jbeta segments was used. In TCRdb, the immuneACCESS table is reduced to in-frame sequences with V and J assigned. These tables do not hold every clone; where another copy was compared, an unresolved V gene accounts for under half, and the others remain unexplained. Within this sample are tens of thousands of clones, with under 85% of them counted one time only. Of the sample, 8% to 9% is held by the ten largest clones. Sequencing used PBMCs. The source of these receptors is a woman aged 40 to 50 in good health and CMV-seropositive.

This chain links TRBV28 with TRBJ1-6; D is possibly TRBD1 (5 bases). CDR3 size: 15 residues. The V gene's germline CDR1 is MDHEN and CDR2 SYDVKM. The V end lost 6 bases, the J end lost 7 bases, and 16 bases lay between the germline ends. The CDR3 spells CASSRGGGSNSPLHF. CDR3 DNA: TGTGCCAGCAGCCGCGGGGGTGGGTCGAATTCACCCCTCCACTTT.

This clone was recorded only once. V is TRBV30 and J is TRBJ1-1; 10 nucleotides match TRBD1. This CDR3 is built from 15 residues. Germline values: CDR1 GTSNPN, CDR2 SVGIG (reference sequence). With 2 bases clipped from V and 0 bases from J, the junction kept 3 bases outside the gene matches. CDR3: CAWSRQGALNTEAFF. The CDR3 region has the DNA TGTGCCTGGAGTAGACAGGGGGCTCTGAACACTGAAGCTTTCTTT.

The chain uses TRBV10-3 and TRBJ2-3; 9 nucleotides match TRBD2. This CDR3 has 16 residues. V was pared by 1 base and J by 4 bases, with 6 bases of the junction left unmatched. Looked up from germline, CDR1 is ENHRY and CDR2 is SYGVKD. The CDR3 loop is CAISEFAGGSSDTQYF. The DNA of the CDR3 is TGTGCCATCAGTGAGTTTGCGGGGGGGTCCTCAGATACGCAGTATTTT.

V is TRBV28 and J is TRBJ2-7, with 8 bases lining up with TRBD1. The J segment lost 3 bases and the V segment lost 5 bases, leaving 6 bases of the junction unmatched. Germline lookup yields CDR1 MDHEN and CDR2 SYDVKM. The length of the CDR3 is 14 residues. The CDR3 DNA follows: TGTGCCAGCAGTCCCACAGGACAGGGCTACGAGCAGTACTTC. It codes for CASSPTGQGYEQYF.

This sequence joins TRBV11-2 and TRBJ2-1, with D maybe TRBD1 (6 bases). In germline, CDR1 is SGHAT, CDR2 FQNNGV. The CDR3 contains 14 residues. V was clipped by 4 bases and J by 7 bases, with 14 bases between them. CDR3 bases: TGTGCCAGCAGCTCCAGGGACATCTGGAATGAGCAGTTCTTC. Protein product: CASSSRDIWNEQFF. Complete variable domain (other parts from reference TRBV11-2 and TRBJ2-1): EAGVAQSPRYKIIEKRQSVAFWCNPISGHATLYWYQQILGQGPKLLIQFQNNGVVDDSQLPKDRFSAERLKGVDSTLKIQPAKLEDSAVYLCASSSRDIWNEQFFGPGTRLTVL.

The table lists this clone with a few counts. The rearrangement uses TRBV16 and TRBJ1-1; D remains ambiguous. The CDR3 runs to 15 residues. Between the trimmed V and J ends, which lost 3 bases and 1 base, there was a span of 12 bases. CDR1 KGHSY and CDR2 FQNENV come from the germline V gene. The CDR3 DNA follows: TGTGCCAGCAGCCACTTCGGGGATACGAACACTGAAGCTTTCTTT. It yields the protein CASSHFGDTNTEAFF.